This T cell receptor (beta chain) is from a study of beta chain features in type 1 diabetes. Study at large: The study examined 107,917,701 sorted cells across all samples. Study-level points and caveats: PCR may have favored shorter templates equally in patients and controls. In every one of the four CD4+ subsets, TCRB CDR3s were moderately but significantly shorter in Type 1 diabetes patients. Sequencing the cDNA could make cells with high TCR expression show up more than they should.

Germline values: CDR1 SGHRS, CDR2 YFSETQ. The CDR3 consists of 15 residues. The V end was cut by 2 bases, the J end by 4 bases, with 15 bases between. What was sequenced were expressed TCRB transcripts, since all of the isolated RNA had been reverse transcribed. Each sample of naive, central memory or regulatory T cells had, on average, roughly 3.5 million reads. This table comes from immunoSEQ multiplex PCR, and its TCRdb copy is limited to in-frame clones, with some not included. The sample holds roughly 290,000 clones, approximately 15% seen once. On this clone itself: Its antigen is as yet unknown.

Sequenced sample: naive CD4+ T cells from blood. The TCR originated in a man aged 18 to 35 with type 1 diabetes. The chain joins TRBV5-1 to TRBJ1-2; D is unresolved. In nucleotides, the CDR3 is TGCGCCAGCAGCTTACGAGAGGCAACCATCTATGGCTACACCTTC. This codes for CASSLREATIYGYTF.